Below, 18 T cell receptor beta chains from the same sample are listed, as sequenced in a study of T cells in Graves' hyperthyroidism and ophthalmopathy. RNA transcripts were the template for amplifying TCR beta CDR3 regions. A first-round RT-PCR of the TCR CDR3 used the HTBI primer set. MiXCR was run by TCRdb on the multiplex PCR reads, yielding one entry per CDR3 protein. The data show approximately 400,000 distinct CDR3 sequences, with more than 20% seen just once and 73% held by the top ten. Specimen: blood. These receptors all come from a man in his fifties or sixties with Graves' hyperthyroidism.

This clonotype turned up a few times. The chain employs TRBV20-1 and TRBJ2-2; 7 positions match TRBD2. This CDR3 is 16 amino acids long. Germline CDR1 reads DFQATT; CDR2 reads SNEGSKA (reference sequence). With V trimmed by 2 bases and J by 6 bases, 12 bases remained unmatched. CDR3 sequence (DNA): TGCAGTGCTAGACACCGTATAGGTAGCGGGTCCGGGGAGCTGTTTTTT. This translates into CSARHRIGSGSGELFF.

The rearrangement joins TRBV30 to TRBJ1-2; D is perhaps TRBD1 (5 bases). Trimming removed 3 bases from V and 0 bases from J, with 5 bases in between. CDR1 GTSNPN and CDR2 SVGIG come from the germline V gene (reference sequence). The CDR3 has 12 residues. Here the CDR3 DNA reads TGTGCCTGGAGGACAGCTAACTATGGCTACACCTTC. It yields the protein CAWRTANYGYTF. Full variable domain (missing parts from reference TRBV30 and TRBJ1-2): SQTIHQWPATLVQPVGSPLSLECTVEGTSNPNLYWYRQAAGRGLQLLFYSVGIGQISSEVPQNLSASRPQDRQFILSSKKLLLSDSGFYLCAWRTANYGYTFGSGTRLTVV.

The sample holds many counts of this clonotype. The chain is built from TRBV3-1 and TRBJ1-1; TRBD1 might be the D (5 bases). The V end was cut by 1 base, the J end by 0 bases, with 15 bases between. CDR3 length equals 17 residues. Germline CDR1 is LGHDT and CDR2 is YNNKEL (reference sequence). CDR3 nucleotide sequence: TGTGCCAGCAGCCAAGGTTGGCGGGGGAACATGAACACTGAAGCTTTCTTT. Protein: CASSQGWRGNMNTEAFF.

The chain uses TRBV27 and TRBJ2-1; 10 nucleotides line up with TRBD2. This CDR3 contains 14 residues. The V and J ends lost 10 bases and 7 bases, in that order; junction bases with no gene match: 10. Germline loops: CDR1 MNHEY, CDR2 SMNVEV (reference sequence). Here the CDR3 reads CAIRRETSGNEQFF. The CDR3 DNA is TGTGCCATCAGAAGAGAGACTAGCGGGAATGAGCAGTTCTTC.

This clonotype was counted only a few times. V gene TRBV6-2 or TRBV6-3 combines with J gene TRBJ1-1, with D perhaps matching TRBD1 (6 bases). The CDR3 spans 14 residues. Germline V gives CDR1 MNHEY, CDR2 SVGEGT. The V gene lost 2 bases and the J gene lost 4 bases, with 11 bases spanning the gap. The CDR3 DNA reads as TGTGCCAGCAGTTACCAGGGGTTTCGCACTGAAGCTTTCTTT. This translates into CASSYQGFRTEAFF.

This clonotype was recorded at least ten times. The chain is built from TRBV11-2 and TRBJ1-1; no clear D gene. The CDR3 loop spans 11 amino acids. V lost 2 bases to trimming and J lost 12 bases, with 10 bases between them. CDR1 and CDR2 from the germline V gene are SGHAT and FQNNGV. CDR3 sequence: CASSLFEKTFF. In DNA form, the CDR3 reads TGTGCCAGCAGCTTATTTGAAAAAACTTTCTTT.

This clonotype was counted a few times. The chain combines TRBV2 with TRBJ2-1, with D possibly matching TRBD1 (6 bases). The V gene's germline CDR1 is SNHLY and CDR2 FYNNEI. This CDR3 has 14 amino acids. Between the trimmed V and J ends, which lost 6 bases and 7 bases, there was a span of 16 bases. The CDR3 DNA reads as TGTGCCAGCAGGGACGCACTAGGGACAAATGAGCAGTTCTTC. Protein sequence: CASRDALGTNEQFF. The full variable domain, in which reference TRBV2 and TRBJ2-1 provide the parts outside the CDR3, is EPEVTQTPSHQVTQMGQEVILRCVPISNHLYFYWYRQILGQKVEFLVSFYNNEISEKSEIFDDQFSVERPDGSNFTLKIRSTKLEDSAMYFCASRDALGTNEQFFGPGTRLTVL.

This clonotype has only a few counts. V gene TRBV27 combines with J gene TRBJ2-6; unclear D gene. The CDR3 is made up of 15 amino acids. Germline V gene sequence: CDR1 MNHEY, CDR2 SMNVEV (reference sequence). The ends were cut back, 4 bases at V and 3 bases at J, with 10 bases in the middle. CDR3 nucleotides: TGTGCCAGCAGTTCCCCCTCGGGTGGGGCCAACGTCCTGACTTTC. This encodes CASSSPSGGANVLTF.

This clonotype showed up just a few times. CDR3 protein: CASSPLEGGRTDTQYF. The CDR3 region has the DNA TGTGCCAGCAGCCCCTTGGAGGGCGGGAGGACAGATACGCAGTATTTT. The chain carries TRBV11-2 and TRBJ2-3, with 8 bases identical to TRBD2. The junction had 10 bases not matched to a gene; V was cut back by 5 bases and J by 3 bases. This CDR3 is 16 amino acids long. Looked up from germline, CDR1 is SGHAT and CDR2 is FQNNGV.

Many counts were recorded for this clonotype. The V and J genes are TRBV7-2 and TRBJ2-1; D remains ambiguous. The ends were cut back, 3 bases at V and 2 bases at J, with 8 bases in the middle. CDR1 is SGHTA and CDR2 is FQGNSA in the germline V gene. The CDR3 sequence is 14 residues long. CDR3 sequence reads: CASSFSLAYNEQFF. The CDR3 DNA follows: TGTGCCAGCAGCTTTAGCCTAGCCTACAATGAGCAGTTCTTC.

This clonotype was seen a handful of times. The chain recombines TRBV7-9 with TRBJ2-5; 9 bases line up with TRBD2. This CDR3 comprises 16 residues. Germline assignment: CDR1 SEHNR and CDR2 FQNEAQ (reference sequence). V trimming: 2 bases; J trimming: 5 bases; junction bases outside the gene matches: 9. The CDR3 bases are TGTGCCAGCAGCTTAATGAGCGGGAGGTCCGGGGAGACCCAGTACTTC. This encodes CASSLMSGRSGETQYF.

This clonotype has ten or more counts. V and J are TRBV11-2 and TRBJ2-5; D remains unclear. Trimming left V 3 bases short and J 4 bases short, with 9 bases between. CDR1 SGHAT and CDR2 FQNNGV come from the germline V gene. The CDR3 totals 13 residues. The CDR3 coding sequence is TGTGCCAGCAGCTTCAATTTAGGAGAGACCCAGTACTTC. It specifies CASSFNLGETQYF.

Only a few counts were recorded for this clonotype. The chain uses TRBV5-6 and TRBJ2-1; TRBD1 is a possible D gene (6 bases). V lost 2 bases, J lost 0 bases, and 12 bases lay in between. The CDR3 sequence is 16 residues long. Germline assignment: CDR1 SGHDT and CDR2 YYEEEE. DNA for the CDR3: TGTGCCAGCAGCTTTAACAGGGAAGACTCCTACAATGAGCAGTTCTTC. Its translation is CASSFNREDSYNEQFF.

This clonotype appeared a few times. The V and J genes are TRBV20-1 and TRBJ1-5, with D possibly being TRBD1 (6 bases). The CDR3 runs to 14 residues. The germline CDR1 and CDR2 sequences are DFQATT and SNEGSKA (reference sequence). V was trimmed by 0 bases and J by 7 bases, leaving 13 bases between them. The CDR3 DNA reads TGCAGTGCTAGAGAAGGGGGGGCACACCAGCCCCAGCATTTT. Protein sequence: CSAREGGAHQPQHF.

The chain uses TRBV2 and TRBJ1-4; TRBD1 agrees at 7 bases. The CDR3 runs to 15 residues. The junction had 12 bases not matched to a gene; V was cut back by 4 bases and J by 10 bases. The germline gives CDR1 SNHLY, CDR2 FYNNEI. The CDR3 DNA is TGTGCCAGCAGTGCCGGGACAGTCCGAGGTGGAAAACTGTTTTTT. Its translation is CASSAGTVRGGKLFF.

There are many counts of this clonotype. This sequence joins TRBV5-1 and TRBJ2-7, with 9 bases identical to TRBD1. The germline V gene encodes CDR1 SGHRS and CDR2 YFSETQ. CDR3 length: 14 residues. V lost 4 bases, J lost 2 bases, and 4 bases stayed unmatched. In DNA, the CDR3 is TGCGCCAGCAGCGCGACAGGGGGTACCTACGAGCAGTACTTC. This encodes CASSATGGTYEQYF.

This clonotype was counted at least ten times. This chain uses TRBV18 with TRBJ2-5, with D hard to call. The ends were cut back, 5 bases at V and 5 bases at J, with 12 bases in the middle. Germline CDR1 is KGHSH and CDR2 is LQKENI. The CDR3 loop spans 13 amino acids. CDR3 loop: CASSSAMAETQYF. The CDR3 nucleotides are TGTGCCAGCTCAAGTGCTATGGCGGAGACCCAGTACTTC.

The chain recombines TRBV27 with TRBJ1-5, with 7 nucleotides matching TRBD1. V dropped 10 bases and J dropped 6; count of bases not matched to a gene: 9. CDR1 is MNHEY and CDR2 is SMNVEV in the germline V gene (reference sequence). CDR3 length: 13 residues. The CDR3 protein is CATATGLSQPQHF. Here the CDR3 DNA reads TGTGCCACCGCGACAGGGTTGAGTCAGCCCCAGCATTTT.